This record covers a single T cell receptor (beta chain). Thawed PBMCs were FACS-sorted into unstimulated CD4+CD25+CD127- regulatory T cells, CD4+CD25- non-regulatory cells, CD4 and CD8 cells. Assay: immunoSEQ multiplex PCR; the TCRdb copy retains only in-frame clones and omits some. The repertoire holds some 110,000 clones, with roughly 92% as singletons. This sample was taken from a study of Tregs in tolerant kidney transplant recipients. CDR1 is KGHSH, CDR2 LQKENI, per germline. With V trimmed by 3 bases and J by 7 bases, 5 bases remained unmatched. CDR3 length: 15 amino acids. This clonotype was sampled from a human donor in good health. Source material: CD4+ T cells from blood. The chain joins TRBV18 to TRBJ1-4; 10 positions agree with TRBD1. The CDR3 nucleotides are TGTGCCAGCTCACCGACAGGGGGCCTAAGTGAAAAACTGTTTTTT. Amino acid sequence: CASSPTGGLSEKLFF.